These 10 T cell receptor beta chains were all obtained from the same sample, sequenced in a study of cytomegalovirus exposure and HLA in healthy donors. With 60 Vbeta and 13 Jbeta primers, the PCR was carried out. Using immunoSEQ multiplex PCR, the repertoire was profiled, and TCRdb retains in-frame clones only, with some absent. The repertoire holds 150,000 to 160,000 clones, with about 80% as singletons. The material sequenced was PBMCs. Receptor source: a young man in good health and CMV-seropositive.

V and J are TRBV27 and TRBJ2-1; 14 bases fit TRBD2. Germline V gene data show CDR1 as MNHEY and CDR2 as SMNVEV (reference sequence). J was trimmed by 8 bases and V by 2 bases; bases with no gene match: 5. This CDR3 contains 16 residues. In nucleotides, the CDR3 is TGTGCCAGCAGTTTAGGACTAGCGGGAGGTGTCGATGAGCAGTTCTTC. Protein product: CASSLGLAGGVDEQFF.

This clone has more than one count but fewer than ten. The V gene is TRBV27, the J gene TRBJ2-1; TRBD2 aligns across 14 bases. Germline V CDR1 and CDR2: MNHEY, SMNVEV (reference sequence). The CDR3 spans 15 residues. The V and J ends lost 4 bases and 8 bases, in that order; junction bases with no gene match: 4. The CDR3 coding sequence is TGTGCCAGCAGTTCGGGACTAGCGGGAGCCCATGAGCAGTTCTTC. Its protein product is CASSSGLAGAHEQFF.

The V gene is TRBV30, the J gene TRBJ2-1, with TRBD2 matching over 8 bases. This CDR3 has 12 amino acids. Unmatched junction bases numbered 4, after V lost 3 bases and J lost 9 bases. CDR1 GTSNPN and CDR2 SVGIG come from the germline V gene (reference sequence). This CDR3 reads CAWRLAGSEQFF. In DNA, the CDR3 is TGTGCCTGGAGGTTAGCGGGAAGTGAGCAGTTCTTC.

This chain links TRBV7-2 with TRBJ1-1; D is undetermined. The CDR3 runs 12 residues. Trimming took off 5 bases at V and 10 bases at J, with 14 bases between the two ends. Germline CDR1 reads SGHTA; CDR2 reads FQGNSA. CDR3 amino acids: CASSAYGRGAFF. The CDR3 DNA follows: TGTGCCAGCAGCGCCTATGGTCGGGGAGCTTTCTTT.

The sample holds a few counts of this clone. V and J are TRBV7-9 and TRBJ2-7, with D possibly matching TRBD2 (6 bases). V lost 4 bases, J lost 6 bases, and 16 bases lay in between. Per germline, CDR1 SEHNR and CDR2 FQNEAQ (reference sequence). CDR3 length: 14 amino acids. The CDR3 here is CASSSRLEYGEQYF. Written as DNA, the CDR3 is TGTGCCAGCAGCTCGCGACTAGAATACGGCGAGCAGTACTTC.

The chain is built from TRBV7-9 and TRBJ2-7, with TRBD2 matching over 10 bases. V shed 1 base, J shed 6 bases, and the junction held 12 bases outside the gene matches. The CDR3 contains 17 residues. Per the germline V gene, CDR1 is SEHNR and CDR2 is FQNEAQ (reference sequence). The CDR3, as DNA: TGTGCCAGCAGCTTAGGGGGGGGGACTAGCGAGCCGAGCGAGCAGTACTTC. Encoded protein: CASSLGGGTSEPSEQYF.

This sequence joins TRBV6-1 and TRBJ1-2; 8 positions match TRBD1. The CDR3 has 14 residues. V lost 6 bases, J lost 7 bases, and 10 bases stayed unmatched. Germline CDR1 and CDR2: MNHNS and SASEGT. The CDR3 nucleotides are TGTGCCAGCAGATTAGACAGGGGAGGATTTGGCTACACCTTC. Its translation: CASRLDRGGFGYTF.

This chain links TRBV5-4 with TRBJ2-5; 9 nucleotides align to TRBD1. This CDR3 is built from 14 residues. Germline V gene sequence: CDR1 SGHNT, CDR2 YYREEE (reference sequence). J lost 4 bases, V lost 4 bases, and 5 bases had no gene match. CDR3: CASSPGQGRETQYF. The DNA of the CDR3 is TGTGCCAGCAGCCCGGGACAGGGACGAGAGACCCAGTACTTC.

In DNA form, the CDR3 reads TGTGCCAGCAGTAGGGACAGGGGAGTAGATGAGCAGTTCTTC. The encoded protein is CASSRDRGVDEQFF. The V and J genes are TRBV2 and TRBJ2-1, with 10 positions matching TRBD1. V lost 5 bases and J lost 8; bases outside the gene matches: 6. This CDR3 is 14 amino acids long. Germline CDR1 SNHLY, CDR2 FYNNEI.

This clone was seen a few times. One end of the junction does not line up with germline, which may come from a read error. This rearrangement joins TRBV7-9 to TRBJ2-7; D perhaps matches TRBD1 (5 bases). CDR1 is SEHNR, CDR2 FQNEAQ, per germline (reference sequence). The CDR3 is 13 amino acids. The DNA of the CDR3 is TGTTCCAGCAGCTTAGAACAGGCCTACGAGCAGTACTTC. This translates into CSSSLEQAYEQYF. Based on the CDR3 plus reference TRBV7-9 and TRBJ2-7, the full variable domain is DTGVSQNPRHKITKRGQNVTFRCDPISEHNRLYWYRQTLGQGPEFLTYFQNEAQLEKSRLLSDRFSAERPKGSFSTLEIQRTEQGDSAMYLCSSSLEQAYEQYFGPGTRLTVT.